This T cell receptor beta chain was observed in a study of tissue T cells after allogeneic stem cell transplantation. Study outcomes and limitations: Few T cell clones were shared across patients, but motif clusters showed tissue-specific shared signatures. Within patients, tissue anatomy strongly shaped TCR repertoire composition. Alloreactivity or antigen specificity of tissue TCRs was not determined; some clones might be host cells.

This clone was detected a few times. No antigen is known for it. Gene names refer to mouse genes. The read gets to within 1 residue of the CDR3 end, and the germline J gene fills in the rest. Survey-depth TCRbeta CDR3 sequencing reported V/J genes and productive frequencies. Sequenced by immunoSEQ multiplex PCR; TCRdb stores in-frame clones only, minus some. The data hold 4,500 to 5,000 clones, with less than 55% observed a single time. Germline CDR1 reads LGHNA; CDR2 reads YNLKQL (reference sequence). This CDR3 has 14 amino acids. The V gene end was trimmed by 3 bases and the J gene end by 7 bases; junction bases not matched to a gene: 5. Time point reported: mouse harvest day 7 after allogeneic transplant. Mouse grafts combined 10^7 T-cell-depleted bone marrow cells with 10^6 splenic CD5+ T cells.

V is TRBV5 and J is TRBJ2-1, with 8 bases matching TRBD1. The clonotype was recovered from a female BALB/c mouse given C57BL/6 T cells with graft-versus-host disease after an allogeneic hematopoietic cell transplant. Sequencing was performed on gut tissue. Incomplete CDR3 DNA: TGTGCCAGCAGCCAGGACAGGGCGAGGGCTGAGCAGTTC. Its translation is CASSQDRARAEQF. The CDR3, in full, reads CASSQDRARAEQFF.